These 31 T cell receptor beta chains were sequenced from one sample in a study of identical twins. MiXCR, run by TCRdb on the 5' RACE reads, gives a single entry per CDR3 protein. The data contain roughly 690,000 distinct CDR3 sequences, around 6% of them singletons. Sequencing was performed on naive T cells sorted from blood. These receptors all come from a young man in good health.

This CDR3 reads CASSPRDRATYEQYF. CDR3 coding DNA: TGTGCCAGCAGCCCCAGGGACAGGGCGACCTACGAGCAGTACTTC. The V and J genes are TRBV7-9 and TRBJ2-7; 9 nucleotides match TRBD1. The V gene's germline CDR1 is SEHNR and CDR2 FQNEAQ (reference sequence). V shed 5 bases and J 2 bases; nucleotides not matched to a gene: 7. The CDR3 has 15 amino acids.

This clonotype has ten or more counts. The chain has TRBV7-2 and TRBJ2-7, with a tentative D call TRBD1 (5 bases). V lost 6 bases and J lost 6, with 18 bases in between. The CDR3 runs to 14 residues. Germline loops: CDR1 SGHTA, CDR2 FQGNSA. The CDR3 DNA reads as TGTGCCAGCAGTCCGGACAACCATCCTCCCGAGCAGTACTTC. As protein: CASSPDNHPPEQYF.

This clonotype appeared many times. The genes are TRBV20-1 and TRBJ2-1; D ambiguous. The CDR3 totals 11 residues. Germline assignment: CDR1 DFQATT and CDR2 SNEGSKA (reference sequence). V was clipped by 3 bases and J by 10 bases, with 10 bases between them. CDR3 in amino acids: CSARQTAEQFF. The CDR3 nucleotides read TGCAGTGCTAGGCAAACGGCAGAGCAGTTCTTC.

The sample holds many counts of this clonotype. In nucleotides, the CDR3 is TGCAGTCCACTAGCGGCTATATACAATGAGCAGTTCTTC. It is translated as CSPLAAIYNEQFF. This sequence joins TRBV20-1 and TRBJ2-1; 8 nucleotides align to TRBD2. Per the germline V gene, CDR1 is DFQATT and CDR2 is SNEGSKA (reference sequence). Unmatched junction bases numbered 7, after V lost 8 bases and J lost 4 bases. The length of the CDR3 is 13 residues.

There are many counts of this clonotype. This rearrangement joins TRBV12-3 or TRBV12-4 to TRBJ2-3; unclear D gene. CDR3 size: 14 residues. Between the trimmed V and J ends, which lost 6 bases and 4 bases, there was a span of 14 bases. CDR3 amino acids: CASSLRAVPDTQYF. DNA of the CDR3: TGTGCCAGCAGCCTTAGGGCCGTACCAGATACGCAGTATTTT.

This clonotype occurred a few times. This chain joins TRBV6-1 and TRBJ1-4; TRBD1 matches 12 bases. CDR1 and CDR2 (germline): MNHNS, SASEGT. V lost 4 bases, J lost 8 bases, and 8 bases stayed unmatched. The CDR3 sequence is 16 residues long. As DNA, the CDR3 is TGTGCCAGCAGTGGGACGCCGGGACAGGGGGCGGAAAAACTGTTTTTT. Amino acids: CASSGTPGQGAEKLFF.

This chain uses TRBV7-9 with TRBJ1-1; no clear D gene. Germline CDR1 is SEHNR and CDR2 is FQNEAQ (reference sequence). V was cut by 1 base and J by 6 bases, with 6 bases left in between. The CDR3 has 12 residues. DNA for the CDR3: TGTGCCAGCAGCTTAGAGGTCGCTGAAGCTTTCTTT. Translation gives CASSLEVAEAFF.

The V gene is TRBV15, the J gene TRBJ1-2, with 7 positions matching TRBD1. The V gene's germline CDR1 is LNHNV and CDR2 YYDKDF (reference sequence). The CDR3 loop spans 13 amino acids. The junction had 3 bases not matched to a gene; V was cut back by 4 bases and J by 4 bases. The CDR3 nucleotides read TGTGCCACCAGCACCTGGGACAGCTATGGCTACACCTTC. It specifies CATSTWDSYGYTF.

This clonotype was counted at least ten times. CDR3 residues: CASSYSNYGTDTQYF. CDR3 bases: TGTGCCAGCAGTTACTCGAACTACGGTACAGATACGCAGTATTTT. The chain combines TRBV6-5 with TRBJ2-3; no clear D. Germline CDR1 is MNHEY and CDR2 is SVGAGI. This CDR3 is 15 amino acids long. The V end lost 0 bases, the J end lost 3 bases, and 10 bases lay between the germline ends.

The chain employs TRBV28 and TRBJ2-2; D is possibly TRBD1 (6 bases). The CDR3 spans 17 residues. V lost 1 base, J lost 0 bases, and 12 bases lay in between. Germline V gene lookup returns CDR1 MDHEN and CDR2 SYDVKM. CDR3 region: CASSLSFRTANTGELFF. In nucleotides, the CDR3 is TGTGCCAGCAGTTTATCTTTTCGGACAGCGAACACCGGGGAGCTGTTTTTT.

This clonotype was detected ten times or more. CDR3 amino acids: CASSTRTSGSLEQYF. CDR3 DNA sequence: TGTGCCAGCAGCACCCGGACTAGCGGGAGTCTCGAGCAGTACTTC. The chain combines TRBV12-3 or TRBV12-4 with TRBJ2-7, with 13 bases fitting TRBD2. V dropped 6 bases and J dropped 6; count of bases not matched to a gene: 8. This CDR3 region has 15 residues.

This clonotype was counted a few times. This chain uses TRBV12-3 or TRBV12-4 with TRBJ2-5; 9 bases agree with TRBD1. The CDR3 covers 15 residues. The junction had 11 bases not matched to a gene; V was cut back by 5 bases and J by 7 bases. The CDR3 region is CASSHPGTGSGTQYF. CDR3 coding DNA: TGTGCCAGCAGTCACCCCGGGACAGGGTCCGGGACCCAGTACTTC.

This clonotype was observed a handful of times. Here the CDR3 reads CASSNGDGSTDTQYF. The CDR3 DNA reads TGCGCCAGCAGCAATGGGGACGGAAGCACAGATACGCAGTATTTT. This chain connects TRBV5-1 to TRBJ2-3; D is tentatively TRBD1 or TRBD2 (5 bases each). The V and J ends lost 4 bases and 0 bases respectively, with 12 bases between them. Germline CDR1 is SGHRS and CDR2 is YFSETQ. The CDR3 extends over 15 amino acids.

The table lists this clonotype with a few counts. The V and J genes are TRBV12-3 or TRBV12-4 and TRBJ2-1; 11 bases are shared with TRBD2. After removal of 7 bases from V and 7 bases from J, the junction contained 9 bases not matched to a gene. CDR3 length: 15 amino acids. CDR3 DNA sequence: TGTGCCAGCATACCCTTAGCGGGAGGGCAAAATGAGCAGTTCTTC. Translating it yields CASIPLAGGQNEQFF.

This clonotype was seen at least ten times. The rearrangement joins TRBV6-2 or TRBV6-3 to TRBJ2-3; TRBD2 agrees at 14 bases. Per the germline V gene, CDR1 is MNHEY and CDR2 is SVGEGT. This CDR3 has 18 amino acids. V was pared by 4 bases and J by 2 bases, with 8 bases of the junction left unmatched. The CDR3 spells CASSSRLAGGRVTDTQYF. In DNA, the CDR3 is TGTGCCAGCAGTTCCAGACTAGCGGGAGGGCGTGTCACAGATACGCAGTATTTT.

J is TRBJ2-1 and V is TRBV18; TRBD1 agrees at 11 bases. The CDR3 sequence is 15 residues long. V trimming: 3 bases; J trimming: 7 bases; junction bases outside the gene matches: 5. Germline CDR1 and CDR2: KGHSH and LQKENI. CDR3 loop: CASSPLDRGLNEQFF. CDR3 DNA sequence: TGTGCCAGCTCACCTTTGGACAGGGGGCTAAATGAGCAGTTCTTC.

The chain joins TRBV7-9 to TRBJ2-5, with 7 bases fitting TRBD1. From germline, CDR1 is SEHNR and CDR2 FQNEAQ (reference sequence). The trim removed 8 bases at V and 3 bases at J, leaving 6 bases unmatched. The CDR3 runs 13 residues. The CDR3 DNA follows: TGTGCCAGCGGGGGACAGAAAGAAGAGACCCAGTACTTC. Amino acid sequence: CASGGQKEETQYF. The full variable domain, with the rest looked up from reference TRBV7-9 and TRBJ2-5, is DTGVSQNPRHKITKRGQNVTFRCDPISEHNRLYWYRQTLGQGPEFLTYFQNEAQLEKSRLLSDRFSAERPKGSFSTLEIQRTEQGDSAMYLCASGGQKEETQYFGPGTRLLVL.

This clonotype was observed many times. The chain employs TRBV18 and TRBJ1-5, with D possibly TRBD1 on 5 matching bases. The germline gives CDR1 KGHSH, CDR2 LQKENI. There are 15 residues in the CDR3. V lost 6 bases, J lost 6 bases, and 18 bases lay in between. The CDR3 sequence is CASSPGTGNRQPQHF. The CDR3 DNA is TGTGCCAGCTCCCCAGGCACAGGTAACCGTCAGCCCCAGCATTTT. Looking up the rest from reference TRBV18 and TRBJ1-5 gives the full variable domain: NAGVMQNPRHLVRRRGQEARLRCSPMKGHSHVYWYRQLPEEGLKFMVYLQKENIIDESGMPKERFSAEFPKEGPSILRIQQVVRGDSAAYFCASSPGTGNRQPQHFGDGTRLSIL.

The rearrangement joins TRBV19 to TRBJ2-5; no definite D call. Germline-derived CDR1 and CDR2 are LNHDA and SQIVND (reference sequence). The CDR3 consists of 15 residues. The V gene lost 3 bases and the J gene lost 0 bases, with 11 bases spanning the gap. DNA of the CDR3: TGTGCCAGTAGTATGGTCTGGCAGTACCAAGAGACCCAGTACTTC. Translation: CASSMVWQYQETQYF. Full variable domain (missing parts from reference TRBV19 and TRBJ2-5): DGGITQSPKYLFRKEGQNVTLSCEQNLNHDAMYWYRQDPGQGLRLIYYSQIVNDFQKGDIAEGYSVSREKKESFPLTVTSAQKNPTAFYLCASSMVWQYQETQYFGPGTRLLVL.

This clonotype was picked up many times. The genes are TRBV12-3 or TRBV12-4 and TRBJ2-3, with D tentatively TRBD2 (6 bases). The CDR3 is 15 amino acids. Trimming removed 4 bases at V and 0 bases at J, with 11 bases between. CDR3 DNA sequence: TGTGCCAGCAGTTGGAACGGGGGTAGCACAGATACGCAGTATTTT. Translation gives CASSWNGGSTDTQYF.

This clonotype was observed a few times. The chain combines TRBV20-1 with TRBJ2-1, with 10 bases that match TRBD2. The CDR3 covers 16 residues. V dropped 0 bases and J dropped 8; count of bases not matched to a gene: 10. Germline lookup yields CDR1 DFQATT and CDR2 SNEGSKA (reference sequence). CDR3 sequence reads: CSARDQLSGRLYEQFF. DNA for the CDR3: TGCAGTGCTAGAGATCAACTTAGCGGGAGGCTTTATGAGCAGTTCTTC.

The table lists this clonotype with many counts. The chain couples TRBV6-5 to TRBJ2-2, with D unresolved. The CDR3 loop spans 13 amino acids. Per germline, CDR1 MNHEY and CDR2 SVGAGI. The V gene lost 6 bases and the J gene lost 7 bases, with 12 bases spanning the gap. CDR3: CASRLRSGGELFF. As DNA, the CDR3 is TGTGCCAGCAGGTTACGGTCAGGCGGGGAGCTGTTTTTT.

Only one count was recorded for this clonotype. The chain carries TRBV20-1 and TRBJ2-1, with TRBD2 matching over 9 bases. The tail of the sequence fits TRBJ2-7 better, so the J call may be wrong. Germline CDR1 is DFQATT and CDR2 is SNEGSKA (reference sequence). CDR3 size: 15 residues. Here the CDR3 DNA reads TGCAGTGCTAGAACGATAGCGGGAGATAGGAATGAGCAGTACTTC. This codes for CSARTIAGDRNEQYF.

There are a few counts of this clonotype. The rearrangement joins TRBV27 to TRBJ2-3; TRBD2 matches at 11 bases. The length of the CDR3 is 16 residues. Germline V gene sequence: CDR1 MNHEY, CDR2 SMNVEV (reference sequence). The V and J ends lost 7 bases and 6 bases, in that order; junction bases with no gene match: 12. The CDR3 is CASTTRGLAAKDTQYF. DNA for the CDR3: TGTGCCAGCACGACGAGGGGACTAGCGGCCAAGGATACGCAGTATTTT.

The gene calls are TRBV12-3 or TRBV12-4 and TRBJ1-6; D is undetermined. With 6 bases removed from V and 2 bases from J, the gap between germline ends came to 11 bases. This CDR3 is built from 15 residues. The CDR3 coding sequence is TGTGCCAGCAGCCTGAGGACTGCCTATAATTCACCCCTCCACTTT. Translation gives CASSLRTAYNSPLHF.

This clonotype was recorded many times. The rearrangement joins TRBV28 to TRBJ2-1; the D is unclear. Trimming shortened V by 4 bases and J by 8 bases, and 9 bases separated the two germline ends. Germline V gene data show CDR1 as MDHEN and CDR2 as SYDVKM. CDR3 length: 12 residues. The CDR3 loop reads CASSWASDEQFF. The CDR3 DNA reads TGTGCCAGCAGTTGGGCCAGCGATGAGCAGTTCTTC.

The chain combines TRBV11-2 with TRBJ2-5, with 9 bases identical to TRBD2. The trim removed 4 bases at V and 6 bases at J, leaving 18 bases unmatched. From germline, CDR1 is SGHAT and CDR2 FQNNGV. This CDR3 comprises 18 residues. This CDR3 is CASSYRPETSGRRQTQYF. CDR3 nucleotide sequence: TGTGCCAGCAGCTACCGCCCCGAGACTAGCGGCAGAAGGCAGACCCAGTACTTC.

This clonotype was seen at least ten times. The chain combines TRBV12-3 or TRBV12-4 with TRBJ2-2, with 13 positions matching TRBD2. The CDR3 is 17 amino acids. V was clipped by 6 bases and J by 4 bases; unmatched bases: 8. CDR3 in amino acids: CASSPTSGRTFTGELFF. In nucleotides, the CDR3 is TGTGCCAGCAGCCCGACTAGCGGGAGGACATTCACCGGGGAGCTGTTTTTT.

The sample holds many counts of this clonotype. The chain links TRBV12-3 or TRBV12-4 to TRBJ2-3, with unresolved D. V was shortened by 2 bases and J by 11 bases, with 11 bases between the two germline ends. The CDR3 is made up of 12 amino acids. For the CDR3, the DNA is TGTGCCAGCAGTTTAACGGGTAGGAAGCAGTATTTT. Residues: CASSLTGRKQYF.

This clonotype was counted ten times or more. The chain joins TRBV5-8 to TRBJ2-5; 12 nucleotides agree with TRBD2. The CDR3 is 16 amino acids. Germline V CDR1 and CDR2: SGHTS, YDEGEE. V was clipped by 4 bases and J by 5 bases; unmatched bases: 9. CDR3 sequence reads: CASSVTSGRSRETQYF. DNA for the CDR3: TGTGCCAGCAGCGTAACTAGCGGGAGGTCCAGGGAGACCCAGTACTTC.

This clonotype has a count of ten or more. The chain has TRBV29-1 and TRBJ2-7, with 7 nucleotides matching TRBD2. The germline V gene encodes CDR1 SQVTM and CDR2 ANQGSEA. V was pared by 6 bases and J by 0 bases, with 14 bases of the junction left unmatched. The CDR3 is made up of 16 amino acids. The CDR3 here is CSVGEWGGVDSYEQYF. The CDR3 region has the DNA TGCAGCGTGGGAGAGTGGGGGGGTGTAGACTCCTACGAGCAGTACTTC.